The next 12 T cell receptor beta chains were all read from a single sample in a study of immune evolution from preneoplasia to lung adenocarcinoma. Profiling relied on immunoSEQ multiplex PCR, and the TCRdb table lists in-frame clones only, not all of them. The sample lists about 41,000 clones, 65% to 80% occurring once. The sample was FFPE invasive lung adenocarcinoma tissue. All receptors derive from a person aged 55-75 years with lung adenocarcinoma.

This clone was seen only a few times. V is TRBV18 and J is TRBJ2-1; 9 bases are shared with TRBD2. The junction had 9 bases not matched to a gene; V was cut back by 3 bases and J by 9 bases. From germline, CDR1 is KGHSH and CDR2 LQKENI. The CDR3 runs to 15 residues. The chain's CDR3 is CASSPSRGGGFEQFF. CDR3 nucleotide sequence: TGTGCCAGCTCACCCTCGCGGGGGGGAGGTTTTGAGCAGTTCTTC.

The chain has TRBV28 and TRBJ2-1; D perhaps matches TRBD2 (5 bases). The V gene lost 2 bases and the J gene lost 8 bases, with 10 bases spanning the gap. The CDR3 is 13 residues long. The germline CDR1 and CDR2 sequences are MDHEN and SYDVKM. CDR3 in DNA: TGTGCCAGCAGTTTACCGGGGTTCGATGAGCAGTTCTTC. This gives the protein CASSLPGFDEQFF.

This CDR3 is CASSPLDEQYF. CDR3 nucleotide sequence: TGTGCCAGCAGCCCCCTCGACGAGCAGTACTTC. V usage is TRBV7-9 and J usage is TRBJ2-7; D is unresolved. The germline gives CDR1 SEHNR, CDR2 FQNEAQ (reference sequence). Trimming cost V 5 bases and J 5 bases, with 7 bases left between them. This CDR3 comprises 11 residues. The full variable domain, its missing parts supplied by reference TRBV7-9 and TRBJ2-7, is DTGVSQNPRHKITKRGQNVTFRCDPISEHNRLYWYRQTLGQGPEFLTYFQNEAQLEKSRLLSDRFSAERPKGSFSTLEIQRTEQGDSAMYLCASSPLDEQYFGPGTRLTVT.

This CDR3 reads CASSRDGQSYEQYF. CDR3 in DNA: TGTGCCAGCAGTAGGGACGGACAGTCCTACGAGCAGTACTTC. J is TRBJ2-7 and V is TRBV6-5; perhaps TRBD1 as D (6 bases). The germline V and J ends were trimmed by 5 bases and 1 base, with 12 bases remaining between them. CDR3 length: 14 amino acids. CDR1 is MNHEY and CDR2 is SVGAGI in the germline V gene.

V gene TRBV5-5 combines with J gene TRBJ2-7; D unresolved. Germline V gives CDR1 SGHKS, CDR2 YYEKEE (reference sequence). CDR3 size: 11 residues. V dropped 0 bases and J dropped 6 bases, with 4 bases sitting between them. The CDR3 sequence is CASSLGGEQYF. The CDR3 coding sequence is TGTGCCAGCAGCTTGGGTGGCGAGCAGTACTTC.

The CDR3 coding sequence is TGTGCCAGCAAGACTAGCGGCCTCAATGAGCAGTTCTTC. Protein: CASKTSGLNEQFF. The genes are TRBV13 and TRBJ2-1; 9 bases line up with TRBD2. Germline V CDR1 and CDR2: PRHDT, FYEKMQ (reference sequence). The J segment lost 6 bases and the V segment lost 7 bases, leaving 4 bases of the junction unmatched. The CDR3 covers 13 residues.

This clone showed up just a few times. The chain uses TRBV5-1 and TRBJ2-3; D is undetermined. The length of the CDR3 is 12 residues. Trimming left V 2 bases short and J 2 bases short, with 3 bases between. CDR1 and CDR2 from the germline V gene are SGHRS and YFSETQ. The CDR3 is CASSFATDTQYF. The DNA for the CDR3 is TGCGCCAGCAGCTTCGCCACAGATACGCAGTATTTT.

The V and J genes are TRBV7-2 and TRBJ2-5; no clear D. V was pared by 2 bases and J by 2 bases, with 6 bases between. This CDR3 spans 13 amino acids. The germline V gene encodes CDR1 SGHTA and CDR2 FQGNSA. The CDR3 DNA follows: TGTGCCAGCAGCTTAACGCAACAAGAGACCCAGTACTTC. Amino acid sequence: CASSLTQQETQYF.

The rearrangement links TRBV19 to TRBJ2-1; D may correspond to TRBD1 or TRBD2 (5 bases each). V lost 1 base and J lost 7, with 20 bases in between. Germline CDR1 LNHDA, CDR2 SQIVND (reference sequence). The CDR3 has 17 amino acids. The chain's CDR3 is CASSIGFRDQGINEQFF. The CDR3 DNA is TGTGCCAGTAGTATAGGTTTTCGGGACCAAGGGATTAATGAGCAGTTCTTC.

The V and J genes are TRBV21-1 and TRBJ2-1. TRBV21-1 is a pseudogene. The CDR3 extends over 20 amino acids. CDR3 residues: CASSKVPKARTRGSYNEQFF. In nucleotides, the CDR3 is TGTGCCAGCAGCAAAGTGCCCAAAGCACGGACACGGGGCTCCTACAATGAGCAGTTCTTC.

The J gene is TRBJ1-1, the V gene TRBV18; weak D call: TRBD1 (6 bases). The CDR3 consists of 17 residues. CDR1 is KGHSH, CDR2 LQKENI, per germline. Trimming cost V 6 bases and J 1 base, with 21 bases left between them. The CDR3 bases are TGTGCCAGCTCGGCACGGCGTTCACAACAGGGGAACACTGAAGCTTTCTTT. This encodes CASSARRSQQGNTEAFF.

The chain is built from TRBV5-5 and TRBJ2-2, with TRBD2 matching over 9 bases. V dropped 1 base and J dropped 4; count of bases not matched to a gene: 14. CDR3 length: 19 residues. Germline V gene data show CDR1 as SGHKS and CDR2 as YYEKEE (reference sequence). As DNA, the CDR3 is TGTGCCAGCAGCTTGTCACTTGCGCGGGAGGGCCCGAGCACCGGGGAGCTGTTTTTT. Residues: CASSLSLAREGPSTGELFF.